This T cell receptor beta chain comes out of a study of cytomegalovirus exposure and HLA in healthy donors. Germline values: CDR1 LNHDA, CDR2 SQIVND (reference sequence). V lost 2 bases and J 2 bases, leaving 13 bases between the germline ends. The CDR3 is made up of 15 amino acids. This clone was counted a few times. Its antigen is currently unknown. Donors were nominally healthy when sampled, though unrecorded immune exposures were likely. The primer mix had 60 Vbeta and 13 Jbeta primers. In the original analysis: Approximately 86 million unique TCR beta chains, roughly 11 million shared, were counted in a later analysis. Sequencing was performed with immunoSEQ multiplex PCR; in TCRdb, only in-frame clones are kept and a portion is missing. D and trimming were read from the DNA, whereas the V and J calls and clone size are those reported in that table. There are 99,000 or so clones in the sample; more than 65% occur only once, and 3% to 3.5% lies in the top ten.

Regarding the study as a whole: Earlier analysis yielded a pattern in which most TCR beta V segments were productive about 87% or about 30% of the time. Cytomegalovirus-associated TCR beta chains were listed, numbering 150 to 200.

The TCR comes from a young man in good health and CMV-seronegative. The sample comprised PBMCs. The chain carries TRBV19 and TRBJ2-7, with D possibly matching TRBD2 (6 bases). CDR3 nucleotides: TGTGCCAGTAGTATATCCCTAGCGACAACCTACGAGCAGTACTTC. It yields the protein CASSISLATTYEQYF.